These T cell receptor beta chains were read from a single sample in a study of control samples from healthy donors and cancer patients. TCRdb keeps only in-frame clones here, not all; method: immunoSEQ multiplex PCR. The table includes 150,000 to 200,000 clones, roughly 88% detected once. Sequencing was done on a sample of blood. The receptors here all came from a woman in her thirties in good health. Each CDR3 is given with its conserved first and last residue. Each record gives: V gene, clone size, J gene, D gene, CDR3 protein, CDR3 DNA. A D gene is named only where the DNA matches it firmly. Size tells how often a clone was seen (once, few, many) or the class of an expanded clone, and some rows leave it out.

TRBV28	.	TRBJ2-5	TRBD1	CASSPGQGASGETQYF	TGTGCCAGCAGCCCTGGACAGGGGGCTTCAGGAGAGACCCAGTACTTC
TRBV28	.	TRBJ2-4	.	CASMTTLAKNIQYF	TGTGCCAGCATGACAACTCTAGCCAAAAACATTCAGTACTTC
TRBV6-1	few	TRBJ1-1	TRBD1	CASSEYGTGFGAEAFF	TGTGCCAGCAGTGAATATGGGACAGGGTTTGGGGCTGAAGCTTTCTTT
TRBV11-2	once	TRBJ2-7	.	CASSLSYREYYEQYF	TGTGCCAGCAGCTTATCGTACAGGGAATACTACGAGCAGTACTTC
TRBV5-4	once	TRBJ1-1	TRBD1	CASSRDRGTEAFF	TGTGCCAGCAGCCGGGACAGGGGAACTGAAGCTTTCTTT
TRBV19	.	TRBJ1-4	.	CASKTGGEKLFF	TGTGCCAGTAAGACGGGTGGTGAAAAACTGTTTTTT
TRBV6-6	.	TRBJ1-1	TRBD1	CASSYKIQGGTEAFF	TGTGCCAGCAGTTACAAAATACAGGGGGGCACTGAAGCTTTCTTT
TRBV28	.	TRBJ1-1	.	CASTTEAGREAFF	TGTGCCAGCACTACCGAGGCGGGGCGTGAAGCTTTCTTT
TRBV5-1	.	TRBJ1-2	TRBD1	CASSLAPDRDHYGYTF	TGCGCCAGCAGCTTGGCCCCTGACAGGGACCACTATGGCTACACCTTC
TRBV7-9	.	TRBJ2-5	TRBD2	CASSSGEDIAGRAQYF	TGTGCCAGCAGCTCCGGCGAAGATATAGCGGGTAGGGCCCAGTACTTC
TRBV6-5	.	TRBJ2-3	.	CASSSRNPLDTQYF	TGTGCCAGCAGTTCCCGGAACCCCCTGGATACGCAGTATTTT
TRBV6-5	.	TRBJ1-1	.	CASSSDSPNTEAFF	TGTGCCAGCAGTTCGGACTCACCGAACACTGAAGCTTTCTTT
TRBV9	once	TRBJ2-1	TRBD1	CASSPRGQDNEQFF	TGTGCCAGCAGCCCCCGGGGACAGGACAATGAGCAGTTCTTC
TRBV28	.	TRBJ2-5	.	CASSLGSRTETQYF	TGTGCCAGCAGTTTAGGTTCGAGGACAGAGACCCAGTACTTC
TRBV28	.	TRBJ2-1	.	CASSLFRSSYNEQFF	TGTGCCAGCAGTTTATTCCGGAGCTCCTACAATGAGCAGTTCTTC
TRBV3-1/TRBV3-2	.	TRBJ2-1	.	CASSQDTQKGEQFF	TGTGCCAGCAGCCAAGATACCCAGAAAGGCGAGCAGTTCTTC
TRBV27	.	TRBJ1-6	.	CASSLSVGRDPYNSPLHF	TGTGCCAGCAGTTTATCTGTGGGGCGTGACCCCTATAATTCACCCCTCCACTTT
TRBV6-5	.	TRBJ1-3	.	CASSHPGKSGNTIYF	TGTGCCAGCAGCCATCCGGGGAAGTCTGGAAACACCATATATTTT
TRBV7-9	.	TRBJ1-3	.	CASSPQAVSHSGNTIYF	TGTGCCAGCAGCCCCCAAGCGGTCAGCCACTCTGGAAACACCATATATTTT
TRBV25-1	.	TRBJ2-3	.	CASRWSGGLTDTQYF	TGTGCCAGCAGGTGGAGTGGCGGGTTAACAGATACGCAGTATTTT
TRBV3-1/TRBV3-2	.	TRBJ1-3	.	CASSQGGGVVGNTIYF	TGTGCCAGCAGCCAAGGAGGGGGGGTTGTTGGAAACACCATATATTTT
TRBV6-4	.	TRBJ1-2	TRBD1	CASSETGGGYYGYTF	TGTGCCAGCAGTGAAACAGGGGGAGGCTACTATGGCTACACCTTC
TRBV18	.	TRBJ2-3	TRBD2	CASSLAGGWTDTQYF	TGTGCCAGCTCACTCGCGGGGGGCTGGACAGATACGCAGTATTTT
TRBV9	.	TRBJ1-1	TRBD1	CASSTQGAAEAFF	TGTGCCAGCAGCACACAGGGGGCTGCTGAAGCTTTCTTT
TRBV7-9	.	TRBJ1-6	.	CASSLTEPNSPLHF	TGTGCCAGCAGCTTAACAGAACCTAATTCACCCCTCCACTTT
TRBV15	.	TRBJ2-2	.	CATSRELGELFF	TGTGCCACCAGCAGAGAGCTCGGGGAGCTGTTTTTT
TRBV28	.	TRBJ1-1	TRBD1	CATSMTGGFEAFF	TGTGCCACCTCAATGACAGGGGGCTTTGAAGCTTTCTTT
TRBV7-8	.	TRBJ1-1	TRBD1	CASSSGTGLRTEAFF	TGTGCCAGCAGCTCAGGGACAGGGTTGCGCACTGAAGCTTTCTTT
TRBV2	.	TRBJ2-3	.	CASSRGPTSTDTQYF	TGTGCCAGCAGTCGGGGGCCTACTAGCACAGATACGCAGTATTTT
TRBV7-2	.	TRBJ1-5	.	CASSLLGSNQPQHF	TGTGCCAGCAGCTTATTGGGAAGCAATCAGCCCCAGCATTTT
TRBV4-1	.	TRBJ1-4	TRBD1	CASSLQGAAEKLFF	TGCGCCAGCAGCCTACAGGGGGCAGCCGAAAAACTGTTTTTT
TRBV10-3	.	TRBJ2-6	.	CAISEGIGANVLTF	TGTGCCATCAGTGAGGGGATCGGGGCCAACGTCCTGACTTTC
TRBV10-2	.	TRBJ2-1	.	CASSEVGGLNEQFF	TGCGCCAGCAGTGAGGTGGGGGGGCTTAATGAGCAGTTCTTC
TRBV20-1	.	TRBJ2-7	.	CSEGSGYEQYF	TGCAGTGAGGGAAGCGGCTACGAGCAGTACTTC
TRBV9	.	TRBJ1-6	TRBD1	CASSTTKTGGNSPLHF	TGTGCCAGCAGTACAACAAAAACAGGGGGTAATTCACCCCTCCACTTT
TRBV10-3	.	TRBJ2-1	TRBD2	CAISSSGKFDNEQFF	TGTGCCATCAGTTCTAGCGGAAAATTTGACAATGAGCAGTTCTTC
TRBV5-1	once	TRBJ2-2	.	CASSAGPDRTGELFF	TGCGCCAGCAGCGCCGGGCCGGATAGGACCGGGGAGCTGTTTTTT
TRBV4-2	few	TRBJ1-5	TRBD1	CASSQGFGDRDGGQPQHF	TGTGCCAGCAGCCAAGGGTTTGGGGACAGGGATGGAGGACAGCCCCAGCATTTT
TRBV7-9	.	TRBJ2-3	.	CASSPTPDTQYF	TGTGCCAGCAGCCCGACCCCAGATACGCAGTATTTT
TRBV29-1	.	TRBJ1-4	.	CSVARDNNREKLFF	TGCAGCGTAGCCCGGGACAACAACCGGGAAAAACTGTTTTTT
TRBV27	.	TRBJ2-5	.	CASIGGWGETQYF	TGTGCCAGCATTGGCGGATGGGGGGAGACCCAGTACTTC
TRBV13	.	TRBJ1-2	TRBD1	CASSIRTGHYGYTF	TGTGCCAGCAGCATCCGGACAGGGCACTATGGCTACACCTTC
TRBV19	.	TRBJ2-7	.	CASSIGSNYEQYF	TGTGCCAGTAGTATCGGGTCAAACTACGAGCAGTACTTC
TRBV5-6	.	TRBJ1-2	.	CASSRGRNTYGYTF	TGTGCCAGCAGCCGAGGTCGGAATACCTATGGCTACACCTTC
TRBV27	.	TRBJ2-7	.	CASSLYFRGFYEQYF	TGTGCCAGCAGCCTATATTTTAGAGGGTTCTACGAGCAGTACTTC
TRBV5-1	.	TRBJ1-2	.	CASSLVGRNYGYTF	TGCGCCAGCAGCTTGGTAGGCAGGAACTATGGCTACACCTTC
TRBV5-1	.	TRBJ1-4	.	CASSPRPLEKLFF	TGCGCCAGCAGCCCGAGACCGCTAGAAAAACTGTTTTTT
TRBV14	.	TRBJ1-5	.	CASSQGGGNQPQHF	TGTGCCAGCAGCCAAGGAGGCGGAAACCAGCCCCAGCATTTT
TRBV28	.	TRBJ2-1	TRBD1	CASRGQGSSYNEQFF	TGTGCCAGCAGGGGACAGGGAAGCTCCTACAATGAGCAGTTCTTC
TRBV24-1	.	TRBJ1-1	.	CATSGRYGTEAFF	TGTGCCACCAGTGGCAGGTACGGCACTGAAGCTTTCTTT
TRBV27	.	TRBJ2-7	.	CASSLFENRQGLPNPYEQYF	TGTGCCAGCAGTTTATTCGAAAATCGACAGGGACTTCCGAACCCCTACGAGCAGTACTTC
TRBV7-9	.	TRBJ1-2	TRBD1	CASSLSRDSRGYTF	TGTGCCAGCAGCTTAAGCCGGGACAGCAGAGGCTACACCTTC
TRBV20-1	.	TRBJ2-2	.	CSASRPQTTGELFF	TGCAGTGCTAGTAGACCGCAGACCACCGGGGAGCTGTTTTTT
TRBV28	.	TRBJ2-5	.	CASSLDRAGETQYF	TGTGCCAGCAGTCTCGACAGGGCGGGGGAGACCCAGTACTTC
TRBV19	.	TRBJ2-5	TRBD1	CASSAGTGVETQYF	TGTGCCAGTAGTGCCGGGACAGGGGTCGAGACCCAGTACTTC
TRBV3-1/TRBV3-2	.	TRBJ2-1	TRBD1	CASSQDRGLYNEQFF	TGTGCCAGCAGCCAAGACAGGGGGCTCTACAATGAGCAGTTCTTC